This TCR beta chain was identified in a study of shared clonotypes between healthy human individuals (TCRdb year 2020). At the level of the whole study: Two women and three men aged 18 to 49 years were included in the cohort. For each donor, CD4 naive and CD4 memory were each given three plates, CD8 naive was given two plates, and CD8 memory was given one plate. Each donor's leukapheresis produced roughly between roughly 0.85 and 10 billion PBMCs. Libraries were prepared and TCR repertoires were sequenced by different laboratories using diverse techniques, in order to increase sequencing depth and limit assay-specific biases. To estimate repertoire size and how much clonotype sharing occurs between individuals, the study deeply sequenced the blood TCR repertoires of about 5 healthy adults.

The research as a whole found: Across a few donors, 5% to 6% of naive CD4, more than 3% of naive CD8, 2% to 2.5% of memory CD4, and roughly 0.4% of memory CD8 clonotypes were shared. Estimated clonotype richness was generally larger for naive than for memory subsets. Clonotypes shared by all four sorted-subset donors showed higher generation probabilities than non-shared clonotypes. Because the study included only a small number of donors, the genetic and exposure-history diversity represented was limited. Based on pairwise subsampling, the degree of clonotype sharing among donors was expected to be affected by sequencing depth. Rarefaction of sorted-subset datasets indicated incomplete sequencing despite the large sequencing depth. Only blood was sampled, and tissue TCR repertoires likely differ from those in blood.

Using the deep immunoSEQ assay, TCR CDR3 regions were amplified from genomic DNA by multiplex PCR. For each cell subset, the extracted genomic DNA was distributed evenly across all wells of several immunoSEQ 96-well plates, and each plate served as one replicate. Each replicate PCR for sorted subsets received about 210 ng genomic DNA, equal to about 30,000 T cell genomes. The purified libraries were quantified using a Qubit 3.0 fluorometer, sized with a Bioanalyzer 2100, and then quantified again using the KAPA Library Quantification kit. Every immunoSEQ 96-well plate was sequenced on a separate single-read 150-cycle Illumina NextSeq 550 flow cell. The original pipeline was this. The immunoSEQ output contained only junctional sequences without quality scores, so filtering could not match that applied to full-length reads. To assign V/J genes and CDR3, sequences were annotated against IMGT germline references using PyIR, a Python wrapper for IgBLAST v1.9. Any read was removed if the V/J assignment was weak (E-value above 1e-6), the CDR3 was missing, or the read contained stop codons, out-of-frame junctions, or ambiguous translated residues. V3J clonotypes were defined as sequences sharing an identical inferred V gene, J gene, and CDR3 amino acid sequence. The percentage overlap between two repertoires was calculated by dividing the number of shared unique clonotypes by the size of the smaller repertoire. Repertoire richness was assessed with RTK rarefaction, the Chao1 estimator, and Recon v2.1 estimates of unobserved clonotypes. OLGA was used to compute generation probabilities for all TCRbeta clonotypes that the gDNA method yielded from four donors. TCRdb provides this immuneACCESS table in a form limited to in-frame rearrangements. Some clones are lacking; in checked studies, under half of them reflect an unresolved V gene, and why the rest are absent is not known. Clone size and the V and J calls come from that table; the DNA yielded D and trimming. A total of some 2,000,000 clones appear in this sample, 90% to 95% of them only once. Jointly, the top ten make up roughly 0.13% of the sample.

Donors were healthy HIV-negative adults with no recently reported acute infections or vaccinations. All donors were Caucasian adults living in Nashville, Tennessee, USA. Magnetic negative selection was used to enrich CD4+ T cells, after which naive cells were positively selected on CD45RA and the negative fraction became the memory subset. Blood was collected by leukapheresis, and PBMCs were isolated by Ficoll-Histopaque density gradient centrifugation and then cryopreserved in liquid nitrogen vapor phase. Analytical flow cytometry was used to check the purity and quantity of every magnetically sorted T cell population. Genomic DNA was isolated from each sorted fraction and quantified by UV absorbance on a Nanodrop 2000c. The germline V gene provides CDR1 SGHTA and CDR2 FQGTGA. V and J are trimmed by 8 bases and 6 bases, and the gene matches miss 9 bases of the junction. Reading from cysteine to phenylalanine, the CDR3 counts 15 amino acids. The entry retains the CDR3 DNA only, 45 bases that are in frame from base 1.

A note on this clone: Its specific antigen is unknown. Within one base of it there is no much larger clone, and no base qualities were kept.

This receptor was taken from a man between 18 and 29 years old in good health. The chain is encoded by TRBV7-3 joined to TRBJ2-3; 12 middle bases align to TRBD1. The sequencing input was naive CD4+ T cells sorted from blood. What the cell subset or site label conveys for this sample: CD45RA+ positively selected. The CDR3 in this case is CASGPGQGARDTQYF. The DNA sequence follows: TGTGCCAGCGGTCCGGGACAGGGGGCGCGTGATACGCAGTATTTT.